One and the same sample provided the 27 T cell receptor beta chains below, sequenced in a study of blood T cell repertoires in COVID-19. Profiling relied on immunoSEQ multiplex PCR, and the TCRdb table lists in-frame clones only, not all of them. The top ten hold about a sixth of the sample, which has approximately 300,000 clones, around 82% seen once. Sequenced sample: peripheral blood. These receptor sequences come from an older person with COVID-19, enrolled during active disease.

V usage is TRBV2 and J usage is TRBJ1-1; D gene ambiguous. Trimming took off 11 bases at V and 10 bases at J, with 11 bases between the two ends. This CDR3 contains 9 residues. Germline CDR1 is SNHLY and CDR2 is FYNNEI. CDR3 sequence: CAVSPRAFF. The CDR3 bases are TGTGCCGTTTCCCCCCGAGCTTTCTTT.

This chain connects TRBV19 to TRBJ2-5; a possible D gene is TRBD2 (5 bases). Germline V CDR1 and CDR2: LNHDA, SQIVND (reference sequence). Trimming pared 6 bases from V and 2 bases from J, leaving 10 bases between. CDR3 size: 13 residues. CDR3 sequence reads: CASRPSGQETQYF. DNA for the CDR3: TGTGCCAGTAGGCCCAGCGGTCAAGAGACCCAGTACTTC.

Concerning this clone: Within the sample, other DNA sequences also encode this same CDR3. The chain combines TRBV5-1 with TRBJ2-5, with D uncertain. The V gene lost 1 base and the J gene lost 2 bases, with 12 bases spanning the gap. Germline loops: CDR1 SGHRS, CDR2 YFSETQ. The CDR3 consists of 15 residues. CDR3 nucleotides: TGCGCCAGCAGCTTGAATTTTCCAGAACAAGAGACCCAGTACTTC. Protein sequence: CASSLNFPEQETQYF.

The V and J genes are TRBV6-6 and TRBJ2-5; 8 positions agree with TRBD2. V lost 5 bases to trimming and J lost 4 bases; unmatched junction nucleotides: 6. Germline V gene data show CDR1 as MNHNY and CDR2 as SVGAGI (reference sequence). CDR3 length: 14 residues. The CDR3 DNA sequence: TGTGCCAGCAGTAAAATGGGGACTAGAGAGACCCAGTACTTC. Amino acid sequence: CASSKMGTRETQYF.

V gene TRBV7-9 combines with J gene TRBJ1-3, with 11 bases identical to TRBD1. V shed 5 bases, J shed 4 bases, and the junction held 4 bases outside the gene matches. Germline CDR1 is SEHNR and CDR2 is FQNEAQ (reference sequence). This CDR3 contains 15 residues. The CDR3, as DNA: TGTGCCAGCAGCCCCGGGACAGGGGGGGGAAACACCATATATTTT. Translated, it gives CASSPGTGGGNTIYF.

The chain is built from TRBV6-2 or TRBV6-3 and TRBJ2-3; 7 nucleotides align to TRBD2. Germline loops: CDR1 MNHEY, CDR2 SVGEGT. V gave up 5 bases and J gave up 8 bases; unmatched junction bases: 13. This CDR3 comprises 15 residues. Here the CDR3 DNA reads TGTGCCAGCAGTAGCCTCTTGCGGGAGCGGGTTACGCAGTATTTT. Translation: CASSSLLRERVTQYF.

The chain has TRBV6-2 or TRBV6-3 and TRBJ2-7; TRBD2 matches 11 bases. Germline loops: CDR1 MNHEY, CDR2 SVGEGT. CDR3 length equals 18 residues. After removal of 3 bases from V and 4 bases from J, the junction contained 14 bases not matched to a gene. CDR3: CASSYTSGRVSAIYEQYF. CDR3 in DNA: TGTGCCAGCAGTTATACTAGCGGGAGAGTTTCCGCGATATACGAGCAGTACTTC.

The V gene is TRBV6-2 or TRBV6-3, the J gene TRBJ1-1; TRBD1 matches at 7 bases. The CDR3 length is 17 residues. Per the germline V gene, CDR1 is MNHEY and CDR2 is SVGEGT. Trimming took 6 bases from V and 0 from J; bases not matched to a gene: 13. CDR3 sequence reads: CASSSPLLDRVNTEAFF. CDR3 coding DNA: TGTGCCAGCAGCTCCCCCCTCCTCGACAGGGTGAACACTGAAGCTTTCTTT.

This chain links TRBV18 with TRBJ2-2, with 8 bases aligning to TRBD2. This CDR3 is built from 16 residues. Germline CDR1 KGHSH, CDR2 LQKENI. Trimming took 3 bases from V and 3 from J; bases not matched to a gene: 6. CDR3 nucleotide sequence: TGTGCCAGCTCACCGAACCCCGGGGGGGACACCGGGGAGCTGTTTTTT. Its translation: CASSPNPGGDTGELFF.

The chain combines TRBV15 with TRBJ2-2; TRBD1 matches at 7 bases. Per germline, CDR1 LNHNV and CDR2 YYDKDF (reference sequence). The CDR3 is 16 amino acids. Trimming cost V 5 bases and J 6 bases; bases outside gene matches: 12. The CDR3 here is CATSPQGQYVSGELFF. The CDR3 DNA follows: TGTGCCACCAGCCCTCAGGGACAGTATGTTTCCGGGGAGCTGTTTTTT.

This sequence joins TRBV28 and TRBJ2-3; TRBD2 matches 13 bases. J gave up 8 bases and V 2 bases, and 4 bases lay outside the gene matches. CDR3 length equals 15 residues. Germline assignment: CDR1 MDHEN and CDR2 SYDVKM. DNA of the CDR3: TGTGCCAGCAGTTTAAGGACTAGCGGGAGTGGTACGCAGTATTTT. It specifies CASSLRTSGSGTQYF.

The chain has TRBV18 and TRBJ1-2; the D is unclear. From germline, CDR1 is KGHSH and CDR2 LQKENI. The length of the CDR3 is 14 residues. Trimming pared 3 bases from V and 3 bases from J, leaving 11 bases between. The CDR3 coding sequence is TGTGCCAGCTCACCCGACAAGATAGACTATGGCTACACCTTC. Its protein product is CASSPDKIDYGYTF. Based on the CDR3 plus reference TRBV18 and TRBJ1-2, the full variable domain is NAGVMQNPRHLVRRRGQEARLRCSPMKGHSHVYWYRQLPEEGLKFMVYLQKENIIDESGMPKERFSAEFPKEGPSILRIQQVVRGDSAAYFCASSPDKIDYGYTFGSGTRLTVV.

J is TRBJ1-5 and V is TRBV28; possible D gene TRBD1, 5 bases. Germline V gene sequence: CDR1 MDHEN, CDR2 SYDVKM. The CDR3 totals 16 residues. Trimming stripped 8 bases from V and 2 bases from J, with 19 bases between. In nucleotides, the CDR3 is TGTGCCAGCGAAAGGGGCGGGGCAAGGGGCAATCAGCCCCAGCATTTT. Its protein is CASERGGARGNQPQHF.

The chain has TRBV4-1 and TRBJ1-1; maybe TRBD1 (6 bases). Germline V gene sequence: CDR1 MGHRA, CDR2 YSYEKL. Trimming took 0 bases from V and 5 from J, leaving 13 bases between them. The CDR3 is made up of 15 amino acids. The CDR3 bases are TGCGCCAGCAGCCAAGAGGGGGCGCCGGATACTGAAGCTTTCTTT. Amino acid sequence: CASSQEGAPDTEAFF.

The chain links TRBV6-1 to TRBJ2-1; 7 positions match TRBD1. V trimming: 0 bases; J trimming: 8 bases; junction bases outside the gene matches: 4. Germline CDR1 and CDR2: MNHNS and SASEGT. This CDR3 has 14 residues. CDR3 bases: TGTGCCAGCAGTGAAGCGTACAGGGGTTATGAGCAGTTCTTC. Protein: CASSEAYRGYEQFF.

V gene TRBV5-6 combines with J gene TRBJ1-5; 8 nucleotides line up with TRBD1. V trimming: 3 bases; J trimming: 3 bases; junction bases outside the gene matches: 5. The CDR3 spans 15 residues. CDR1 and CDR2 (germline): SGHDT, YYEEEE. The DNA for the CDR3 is TGTGCCAGCAGCTCCCGGGACAGGAACAATCAGCCCCAGCATTTT. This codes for CASSSRDRNNQPQHF.

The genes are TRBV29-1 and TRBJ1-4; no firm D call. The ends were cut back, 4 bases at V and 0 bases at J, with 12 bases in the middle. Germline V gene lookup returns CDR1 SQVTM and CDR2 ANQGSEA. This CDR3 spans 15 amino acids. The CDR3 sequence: CSVAEQSTTNEKLFF. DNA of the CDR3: TGCAGCGTTGCGGAACAGAGTACAACTAATGAAAAACTGTTTTTT.

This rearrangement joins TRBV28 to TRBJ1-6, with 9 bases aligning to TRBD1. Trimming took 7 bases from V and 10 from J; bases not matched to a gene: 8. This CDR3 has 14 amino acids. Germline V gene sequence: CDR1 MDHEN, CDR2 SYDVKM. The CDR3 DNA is TGTGCCAGCACCCCCGGGACAGGGACATCACCCCTCCACTTT. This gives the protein CASTPGTGTSPLHF.

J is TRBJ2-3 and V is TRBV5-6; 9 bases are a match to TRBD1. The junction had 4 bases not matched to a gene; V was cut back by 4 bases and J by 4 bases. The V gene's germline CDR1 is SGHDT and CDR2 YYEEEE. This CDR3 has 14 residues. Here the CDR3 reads CASSMTGGADTQYF. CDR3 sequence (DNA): TGTGCCAGCAGCATGACAGGGGGGGCAGATACGCAGTATTTT.

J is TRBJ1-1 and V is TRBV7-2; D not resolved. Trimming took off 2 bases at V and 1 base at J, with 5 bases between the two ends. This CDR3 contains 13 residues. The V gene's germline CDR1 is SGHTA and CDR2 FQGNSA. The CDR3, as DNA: TGTGCCAGCAGCTTAAGCCAGAACACTGAAGCTTTCTTT. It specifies CASSLSQNTEAFF.

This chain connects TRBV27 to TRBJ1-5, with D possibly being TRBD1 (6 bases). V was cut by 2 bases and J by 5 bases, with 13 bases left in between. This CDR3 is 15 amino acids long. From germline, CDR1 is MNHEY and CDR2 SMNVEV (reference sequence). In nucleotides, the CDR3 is TGTGCCAGCAGTTTAGGGCAGGGGTATTATCAGCCCCAGCATTTT. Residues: CASSLGQGYYQPQHF.

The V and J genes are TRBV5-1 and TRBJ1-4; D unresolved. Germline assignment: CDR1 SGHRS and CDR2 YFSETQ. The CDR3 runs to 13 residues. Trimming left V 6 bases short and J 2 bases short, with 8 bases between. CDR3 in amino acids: CASKRATNEKLFF. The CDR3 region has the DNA TGCGCCAGCAAGAGGGCGACTAATGAAAAACTGTTTTTT.

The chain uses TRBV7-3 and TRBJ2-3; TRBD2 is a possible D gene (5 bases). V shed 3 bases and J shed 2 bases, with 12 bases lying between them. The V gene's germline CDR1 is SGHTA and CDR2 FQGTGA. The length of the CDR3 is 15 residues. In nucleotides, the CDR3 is TGTGCCAGCAGCTTTTCGAGCGGAAACACAGATACGCAGTATTTT. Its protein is CASSFSSGNTDTQYF.

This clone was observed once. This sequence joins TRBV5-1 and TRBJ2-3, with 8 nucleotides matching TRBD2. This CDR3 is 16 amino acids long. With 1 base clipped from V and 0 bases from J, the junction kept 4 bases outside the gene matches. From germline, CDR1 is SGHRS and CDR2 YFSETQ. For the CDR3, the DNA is TGCGCCAGCAGCTTGTTTTCTAGCGGGAGCACAGATACGCAGTATTTT. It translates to CASSLFSSGSTDTQYF.

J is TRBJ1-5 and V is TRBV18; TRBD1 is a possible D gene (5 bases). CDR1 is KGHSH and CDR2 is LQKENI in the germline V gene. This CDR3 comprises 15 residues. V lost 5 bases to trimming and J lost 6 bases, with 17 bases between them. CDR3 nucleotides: TGTGCCAGCTCAGTCAACCAGGGATATGGTCAGCCCCAGCATTTT. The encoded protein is CASSVNQGYGQPQHF.

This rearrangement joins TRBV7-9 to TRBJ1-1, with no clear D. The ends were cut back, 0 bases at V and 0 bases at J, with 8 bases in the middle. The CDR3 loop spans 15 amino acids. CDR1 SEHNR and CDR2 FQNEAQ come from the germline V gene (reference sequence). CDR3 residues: CASSLAHTMNTEAFF. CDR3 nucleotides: TGTGCCAGCAGCTTAGCGCACACGATGAACACTGAAGCTTTCTTT.

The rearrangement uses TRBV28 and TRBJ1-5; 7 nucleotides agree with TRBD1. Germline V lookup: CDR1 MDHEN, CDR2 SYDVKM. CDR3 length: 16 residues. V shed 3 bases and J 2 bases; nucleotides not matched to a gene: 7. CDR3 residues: CASSFEGGGRNQPQHF. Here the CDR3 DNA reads TGTGCCAGCAGTTTTGAAGGGGGCGGACGCAATCAGCCCCAGCATTTT.